This T cell receptor (beta chain) was captured by sequencing in a study of T-cell memory formation after mild COVID-19. General study points: Cross-reactive memory seemingly joined, as some responding clones were found in pre-infection memory.

TCRdb re-derived calls from the 5' RACE reads in MiXCR, one entry per CDR3 protein. The table has more than 350,000 distinct CDR3 sequences, roughly 15% seen once. Germline CDR1 reads MGHRA; CDR2 reads YSYEKL. V was trimmed by 0 bases and J by 9 bases, leaving 15 bases between them. The CDR3 spans 15 residues. This clonotype was recorded a few times. Its antigen is as yet unknown. The rearrangement uses TRBV4-1 and TRBJ2-1, with D possibly matching TRBD1 (6 bases). The TCR was taken from a man aged 18 to 30 who had mild COVID-19 (a few samples of this study predate the infection). Cell type and time point are not known. Sequenced: PBMCs or a T cell subset sorted from them (not recorded which). The CDR3 nucleotides are TGCGCCAGCAGCCAAGATACAAGGACAGCAAGTGAGCAGTTCTTC. Translated, it gives CASSQDTRTASEQFF.